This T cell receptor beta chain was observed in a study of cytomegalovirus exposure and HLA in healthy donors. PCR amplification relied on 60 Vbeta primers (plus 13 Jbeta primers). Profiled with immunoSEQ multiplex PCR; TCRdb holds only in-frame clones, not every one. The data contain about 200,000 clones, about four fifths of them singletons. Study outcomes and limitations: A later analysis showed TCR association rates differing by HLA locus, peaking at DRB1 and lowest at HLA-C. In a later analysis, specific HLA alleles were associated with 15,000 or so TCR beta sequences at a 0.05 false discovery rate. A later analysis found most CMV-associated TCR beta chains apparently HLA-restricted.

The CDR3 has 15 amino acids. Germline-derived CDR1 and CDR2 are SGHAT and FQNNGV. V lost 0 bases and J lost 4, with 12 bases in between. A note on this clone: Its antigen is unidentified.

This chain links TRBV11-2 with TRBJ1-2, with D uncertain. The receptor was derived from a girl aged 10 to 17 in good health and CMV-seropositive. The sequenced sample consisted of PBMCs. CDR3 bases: TGTGCCAGCAGCTTAGATCTGGCAGAAGTCTATGGCTACACCTTC. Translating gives CASSLDLAEVYGYTF.